This T cell receptor beta chain was profiled in a study of beta chain features in type 1 diabetes. Expressed TCRB transcripts were sequenced because the isolated RNA had all been reverse transcribed beforehand. Assay used: immunoSEQ multiplex PCR; TCRdb lists only in-frame clones, some missing. Altogether some 350,000 clones are present, about 13% being singletons, with the ten largest covering around 0.016%. Notes on this clone: Its matching antigen is unknown.

J lost 7 bases, V lost 5 bases, and 6 bases had no gene match. The CDR3 is 13 amino acids. Germline V lookup: CDR1 GTSNPN, CDR2 SVGIG (reference sequence). Findings and limits, study-wide: Whether HLA type influences TCRB rearrangement remained unresolved here. Shorter TCRB CDR3s, moderately but significantly so, marked every one of the four CD4+ subsets in Type 1 diabetes patients. VDJ junctions from patients with type 1 diabetes contained fewer insertions and more deletions.

This sequence was found in a woman between 18 and 30 years old with type 1 diabetes. Sequenced: naive CD4+ T cells from blood. J is TRBJ1-5 and V is TRBV30; 9 nucleotides line up with TRBD1. The CDR3 DNA follows: TGTGCCTGGGCTGGACAGGGGAGACAGCCCCAGCATTTT. It is translated as CAWAGQGRQPQHF.